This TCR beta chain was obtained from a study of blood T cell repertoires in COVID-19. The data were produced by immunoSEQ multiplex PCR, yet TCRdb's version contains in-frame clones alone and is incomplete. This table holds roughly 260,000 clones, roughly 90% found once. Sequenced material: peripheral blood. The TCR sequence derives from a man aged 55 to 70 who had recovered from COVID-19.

The CDR3 nucleotides read TGCGCCAGCAGCTTGGTTATGGGCCTCTCTGGAAACACCATATATTTT. Its translation is CASSLVMGLSGNTIYF. The chain links TRBV5-1 to TRBJ1-3; D remains ambiguous. Germline V gives CDR1 SGHRS, CDR2 YFSETQ. The V end was cut by 0 bases, the J end by 0 bases, with 10 bases between. The CDR3 sequence is 16 residues long. The full variable domain, in which reference TRBV5-1 and TRBJ1-3 provide the parts outside the CDR3, is KAGVTQTPRYLIKTRGQQVTLSCSPISGHRSVSWYQQTPGQGLQFLFEYFSETQRNKGNFPGRFSGRQFSNSRSEMNVSTLELGDSALYLCASSLVMGLSGNTIYFGEGSWLTVV.